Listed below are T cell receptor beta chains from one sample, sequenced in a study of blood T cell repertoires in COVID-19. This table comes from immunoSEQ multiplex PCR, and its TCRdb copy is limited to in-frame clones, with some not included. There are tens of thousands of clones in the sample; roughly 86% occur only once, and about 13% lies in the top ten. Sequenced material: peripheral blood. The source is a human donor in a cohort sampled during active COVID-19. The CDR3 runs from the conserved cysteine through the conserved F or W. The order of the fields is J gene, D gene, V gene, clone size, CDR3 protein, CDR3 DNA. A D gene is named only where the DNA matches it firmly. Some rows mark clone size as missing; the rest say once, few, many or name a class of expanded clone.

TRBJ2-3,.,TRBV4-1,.,CASSLLGLGTDTQYF,TGCGCCAGCAGCCTCCTAGGACTTGGCACAGATACGCAGTATTTT
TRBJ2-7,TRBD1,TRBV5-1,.,CASSWDSNSYEQYF,TGCGCCAGCAGCTGGGACAGCAACTCCTACGAGCAGTACTTC
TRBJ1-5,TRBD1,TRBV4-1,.,CASSREAGGLNQPQHF,TGCGCCAGCAGCCGAGAGGCAGGGGGCCTCAATCAGCCCCAGCATTTT
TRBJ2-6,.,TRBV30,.,CAWSVLQVLSSGANVLTF,TGTGCCTGGAGTGTACTTCAGGTCTTGAGCTCTGGGGCCAACGTCCTGACTTTC
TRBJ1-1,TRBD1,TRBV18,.,CASSPTTGEGTEAFF,TGTGCCAGCTCACCGACGACAGGGGAAGGAACTGAAGCTTTCTTT
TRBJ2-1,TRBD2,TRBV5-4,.,CASSSGLAGGQGYNEQFF,TGTGCCAGCAGCTCGGGACTAGCGGGGGGCCAAGGGTACAATGAGCAGTTCTTC
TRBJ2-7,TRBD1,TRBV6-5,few,CASSYTGAYEQYF,TGTGCCAGCAGCTATACAGGGGCCTACGAGCAGTACTTC
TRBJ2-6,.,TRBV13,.,CASSLGTDNSGANVLTF,TGTGCCAGCAGCTTAGGCACAGATAATTCTGGGGCCAACGTCCTGACTTTC
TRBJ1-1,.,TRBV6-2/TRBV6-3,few,CASSYGSAAEAFF,TGTGCCAGCAGTTACGGCTCAGCGGCTGAAGCTTTCTTT
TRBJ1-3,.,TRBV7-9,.,CASSPGTTGNTIYF,TGTGCCAGCAGCCCTGGCACGACAGGAAACACCATATATTTT
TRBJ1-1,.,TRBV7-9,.,CASSSGLPMNTEAFF,TGTGCCAGCAGCTCGGGACTGCCCATGAACACTGAAGCTTTCTTT
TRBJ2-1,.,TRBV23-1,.,CASSQGEEGSYNEQFF,TGCGCCAGCAGTCAAGGGGAGGAGGGCTCCTACAATGAGCAGTTCTTC
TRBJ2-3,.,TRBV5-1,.,CASSHNREDTQYF,TGCGCCAGCAGCCATAACAGGGAAGATACGCAGTATTTT
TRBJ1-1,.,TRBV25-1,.,CASSEYRGDMNTEAFF,TGTGCCAGCAGTGAATATCGTGGGGACATGAACACTGAAGCTTTCTTT
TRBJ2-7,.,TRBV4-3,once,CASSQAGGGPYEQYF,TGCGCCAGCAGCCAAGCCGGAGGGGGCCCATACGAGCAGTACTTC
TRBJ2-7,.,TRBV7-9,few,CASSPTIYEQYF,TGTGCCAGCAGTCCTACCATCTACGAGCAGTACTTC
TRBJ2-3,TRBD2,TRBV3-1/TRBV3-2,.,CASSQEAGDRDTQYF,TGTGCCAGCAGCCAGGAAGCGGGGGACCGAGATACGCAGTATTTT
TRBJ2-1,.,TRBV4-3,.,CASSQDGGSYNEQFF,TGCGCCAGCAGCCAAGATGGGGGGTCCTACAATGAGCAGTTCTTC
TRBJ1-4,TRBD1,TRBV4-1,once,CASSHLDRVNEKLFF,TGCGCCAGCAGCCATCTCGACAGGGTTAATGAAAAACTGTTTTTT
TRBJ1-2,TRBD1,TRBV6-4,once,CASSDLRDRDYGYTF,TGTGCCAGCAGTGACCTTCGGGACAGGGACTATGGCTACACCTTC
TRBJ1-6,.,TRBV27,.,CASESGGSYNSPLHF,TGTGCCAGCGAATCGGGGGGGTCCTATAATTCACCCCTCCACTTT
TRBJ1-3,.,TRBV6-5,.,CASSYHRDSGNTIYF,TGTGCCAGCAGTTATCACAGGGACTCTGGAAACACCATATATTTT
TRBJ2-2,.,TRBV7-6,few,CASTRQAGTGELFF,TGTGCCAGCACTCGACAGGCGGGCACCGGGGAGCTGTTTTTT
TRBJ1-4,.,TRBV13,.,CASSSTLDSLNEKLFF,TGTGCCAGCAGCTCTACCCTGGACAGCCTTAATGAAAAACTGTTTTTT
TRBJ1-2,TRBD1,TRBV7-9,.,CASTEGTGSLDGYTF,TGTGCCAGCACCGAGGGGACAGGGAGTTTAGATGGCTACACCTTC
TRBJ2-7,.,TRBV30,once,CAWSLIQGEQYF,TGTGCCTGGAGCCTAATACAGGGAGAGCAGTACTTC
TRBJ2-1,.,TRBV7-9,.,CASSPDKAPYNEQFF,TGTGCCAGCAGCCCCGACAAGGCACCCTACAATGAGCAGTTCTTC
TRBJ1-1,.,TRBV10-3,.,CAITRGGPMNTEAFF,TGTGCCATCACTCGAGGGGGACCTATGAACACTGAAGCTTTCTTT
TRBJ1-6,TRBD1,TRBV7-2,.,CASSVGQEKLYNSPLHF,TGTGCCAGCAGCGTGGGACAGGAGAAACTATATAATTCACCCCTCCACTTT
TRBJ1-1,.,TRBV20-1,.,CSASGNEAEAFF,TGCAGTGCTAGTGGAAACGAGGCTGAAGCTTTCTTT
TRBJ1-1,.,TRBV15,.,CATSARQTMNTEAFF,TGTGCCACCAGCGCTCGACAGACCATGAACACTGAAGCTTTCTTT
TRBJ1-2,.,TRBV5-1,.,CASSPDLGEAYGYTF,TGCGCCAGCAGCCCTGACCTCGGGGAAGCCTATGGCTACACCTTC
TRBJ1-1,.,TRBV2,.,CASSERGFGTEAFF,TGTGCCAGCAGTGAAAGGGGTTTTGGCACTGAAGCTTTCTTT
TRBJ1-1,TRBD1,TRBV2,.,CASRPGTGTNTEAFF,TGTGCCAGCAGACCAGGGACAGGGACGAACACTGAAGCTTTCTTT
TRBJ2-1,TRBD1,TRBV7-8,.,CASGTGEPYNEQFF,TGTGCCAGCGGGACAGGGGAACCCTACAATGAGCAGTTCTTC
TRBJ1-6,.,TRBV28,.,CASSFFRGVGSYNSPLHF,TGTGCCAGCAGTTTTTTCAGGGGCGTGGGGTCCTATAATTCACCCCTCCACTTT
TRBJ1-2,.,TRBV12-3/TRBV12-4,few,CASSPSRSGYTF,TGTGCCAGCAGTCCCTCAAGGAGTGGCTACACCTTC
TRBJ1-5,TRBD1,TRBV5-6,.,CASSLGTEYQPQHF,TGTGCCAGCAGCCTCGGGACAGAGTATCAGCCCCAGCATTTT
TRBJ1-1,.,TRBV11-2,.,CASRRGGTEAFF,TGTGCCAGCAGGAGAGGAGGCACTGAAGCTTTCTTT
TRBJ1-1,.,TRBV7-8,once,CASTRGRWDTEAFF,TGTGCCAGCACCCGAGGGAGGTGGGACACTGAAGCTTTCTTT
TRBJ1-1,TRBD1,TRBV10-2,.,CASSDHRGPWTEAFF,TGCGCCAGCAGTGACCACAGGGGCCCGTGGACTGAAGCTTTCTTT
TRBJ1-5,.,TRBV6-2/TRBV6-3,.,CASSYGQYNQPQHF,TGTGCCAGCAGTTACGGACAGTACAATCAGCCCCAGCATTTT
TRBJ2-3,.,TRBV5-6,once,CASSFWSSGLLRTDTQYF,TGTGCCAGCAGCTTTTGGTCCAGCGGTTTGCTCCGCACAGATACGCAGTATTTT
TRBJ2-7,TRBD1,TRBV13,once,CASSLGRGPEQYF,TGTGCCAGCAGCTTAGGCAGGGGGCCCGAGCAGTACTTC
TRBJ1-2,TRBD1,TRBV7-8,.,CASSSAGTGDKADYGYTF,TGTGCCAGCAGCTCCGCCGGGACAGGGGATAAGGCCGACTATGGCTACACCTTC
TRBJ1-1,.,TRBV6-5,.,CASTLQGGAEAFF,TGTGCCAGCACCTTACAGGGAGGGGCTGAAGCTTTCTTT
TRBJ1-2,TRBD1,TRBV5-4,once,CASNVRDSGGYGYTF,TGTGCCAGCAACGTGAGGGACAGCGGTGGCTATGGCTACACCTTC
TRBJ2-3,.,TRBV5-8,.,CASSPTPITDTQYF,TGTGCCAGCAGTCCTACTCCCATCACAGATACGCAGTATTTT
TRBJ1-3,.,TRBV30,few,CAWSGGAGNTIYF,TGTGCCTGGAGTGGAGGTGCTGGAAACACCATATATTTT